The 19 T cell receptor beta chains below come from one sample, sequenced in a study of blood T cell repertoires in COVID-19. TCRdb's table, derived via immunoSEQ multiplex PCR, lists solely in-frame clones and lacks some. This table has some 200,000 clones, 70% to 90% appearing once. Sequencing was carried out using peripheral blood. The receptors here all came from a man aged 55 to 70 with active or convalescent COVID-19.

This clone was counted a single time. The V gene is TRBV5-4, the J gene TRBJ2-5; 13 bases match TRBD2. The CDR3 length is 15 residues. Per the germline V gene, CDR1 is SGHNT and CDR2 is YYREEE (reference sequence). V lost 4 bases and J lost 2; bases outside the gene matches: 2. The CDR3 DNA reads as TGTGCCAGCAGCCGGACTAGCGGGGGACAAGAGACCCAGTACTTC. This translates into CASSRTSGGQETQYF.

This chain uses TRBV5-1 with TRBJ2-1; TRBD2 agrees at 9 bases. Germline values: CDR1 SGHRS, CDR2 YFSETQ. CDR3 size: 14 residues. With V trimmed by 5 bases and J by 7 bases, 7 bases remained unmatched. CDR3 sequence reads: CASSSSGGKNEQFF. CDR3 DNA: TGCGCCAGCAGTTCCAGCGGGGGGAAAAATGAGCAGTTCTTC.

This clone is a singleton in its sample. This rearrangement joins TRBV6-2 or TRBV6-3 to TRBJ1-2, with TRBD1 matching over 8 bases. The CDR3 sequence is 13 residues long. Trimming cost V 5 bases and J 8 bases; bases outside gene matches: 7. Germline CDR1 reads MNHEY; CDR2 reads SVGEGT. This chain's CDR3 is CASSKTGAGGYTF. The CDR3 DNA reads TGTGCCAGCAGTAAGACAGGGGCAGGGGGCTACACCTTC.

The chain has TRBV12-3 or TRBV12-4 and TRBJ1-5; no reliable D call. V was trimmed by 3 bases and J by 4 bases, leaving 7 bases between them. The CDR3 spans 13 residues. The CDR3 region is CASSFDKNQPQHF. The CDR3 coding sequence is TGTGCCAGCAGTTTCGACAAGAATCAGCCCCAGCATTTT.

The V and J genes are TRBV4-1 and TRBJ2-7, with D possibly TRBD2 on 8 matching bases. Germline V gene sequence: CDR1 MGHRA, CDR2 YSYEKL. CDR3 length equals 16 residues. The ends were cut back, 4 bases at V and 1 base at J, with 17 bases in the middle. The CDR3 DNA sequence: TGCGCCAGCAGCCTAGGGGGCGGGGGGAGGTCCTACGAGCAGTACTTC. It is translated as CASSLGGGGRSYEQYF.

J is TRBJ1-3 and V is TRBV4-2, with D possibly being TRBD1 (5 bases). Germline V gene sequence: CDR1 LGHNA, CDR2 YNFKEQ. The CDR3 is 18 residues long. The V gene lost 0 bases and the J gene lost 0 bases, with 15 bases spanning the gap. The CDR3 bases are TGTGCCAGCAGCCAAGAATTGGCGGGACGGCACTCTGGAAACACCATATATTTT. Its protein is CASSQELAGRHSGNTIYF.

The gene calls are TRBV19 and TRBJ2-1, with 8 bases matching TRBD1. Germline lookup yields CDR1 LNHDA and CDR2 SQIVND (reference sequence). The CDR3 is made up of 15 amino acids. The V segment lost 4 bases and the J segment 7 bases; nucleotides outside the gene matches: 9. The CDR3 loop reads CASSKMQGAPNEQFF. CDR3 nucleotide sequence: TGTGCCAGTAGTAAGATGCAGGGGGCGCCGAATGAGCAGTTCTTC.

This clone came up once. The chain employs TRBV19 and TRBJ1-2, with 10 positions matching TRBD1. J lost 3 bases, V lost 7 bases, and 17 bases had no gene match. The CDR3 is 18 residues long. CDR1 and CDR2 (germline): LNHDA, SQIVND (reference sequence). The CDR3 here is CASKRADRGPHRDYGYTF. The CDR3 DNA reads as TGTGCCAGTAAACGGGCTGACAGGGGGCCTCATCGGGACTATGGCTACACCTTC.

The J gene is TRBJ1-2, the V gene TRBV4-1, with 8 positions matching TRBD1. This CDR3 has 16 amino acids. The V gene's germline CDR1 is MGHRA and CDR2 YSYEKL. Unmatched junction bases numbered 5, after V lost 0 bases and J lost 2 bases. In DNA form, the CDR3 reads TGCGCCAGCAGCCAAGACCGGGACAGGCTAAACTATGGCTACACCTTC. Translation gives CASSQDRDRLNYGYTF.

The chain has TRBV4-2 and TRBJ2-1; TRBD2 agrees at 7 bases. V lost 4 bases to trimming and J lost 5 bases; unmatched junction nucleotides: 11. Per germline, CDR1 LGHNA and CDR2 YNFKEQ. CDR3 length: 16 amino acids. The CDR3 bases are TGTGCCAGCAGCCCAGTCGGTGCCGGGACTAACAATGAGCAGTTCTTC. Amino acids: CASSPVGAGTNNEQFF.

The V gene is TRBV14, the J gene TRBJ1-2; D is possibly TRBD1 (6 bases). Germline CDR1 and CDR2: SGHDN and FVKESK. The length of the CDR3 is 10 residues. The ends were cut back, 3 bases at V and 13 bases at J, with 9 bases in the middle. Here the CDR3 reads CASSHGQSTF. The CDR3 bases are TGTGCCAGCAGCCACGGACAGAGCACCTTC.

The chain couples TRBV5-6 to TRBJ2-5; 8 bases agree with TRBD1. CDR1 SGHDT and CDR2 YYEEEE come from the germline V gene. The CDR3 consists of 15 residues. After removal of 2 bases from V and 5 bases from J, the junction contained 8 bases not matched to a gene. The CDR3 nucleotides read TGTGCCAGCAGCTTATGGACAGGGATTGGCGAGACCCAGTACTTC. Encoded protein: CASSLWTGIGETQYF. Full variable domain (missing parts from reference TRBV5-6 and TRBJ2-5): DAGVTQSPTHLIKTRGQQVTLRCSPKSGHDTVSWYQQALGQGPQFIFQYYEEEERQRGNFPDRFSGHQFPNYSSELNVNALLLGDSALYLCASSLWTGIGETQYFGPGTRLLVL.

The CDR3 spells CASSQSTGPEQYF. CDR3 bases: TGTGCCAGCAGCCAATCGACAGGGCCCGAGCAGTACTTC. This chain uses TRBV3-1 (or the pseudogene TRBV3-2) with TRBJ2-7; 7 bases map to TRBD1. Germline V lookup: CDR1 LGHDT, CDR2 YNNKEL (reference sequence). This CDR3 contains 13 residues. With V trimmed by 2 bases and J by 6 bases, 4 bases remained unmatched.

This clone has only one observation. The chain recombines TRBV27 with TRBJ1-5; D not resolved. CDR1 is MNHEY, CDR2 SMNVEV, per germline (reference sequence). Trimming stripped 5 bases from V and 1 base from J, with 15 bases between. This CDR3 is 16 amino acids long. The CDR3 loop reads CASSTNGIRSNQPQHF. DNA for the CDR3: TGTGCCAGCAGTACTAACGGGATACGAAGCAATCAGCCCCAGCATTTT.

V is TRBV9 and J is TRBJ2-5; a weak D match, TRBD2 (7 bases). Trimming stripped 3 bases from V and 5 bases from J, with 17 bases between. Germline V CDR1 and CDR2: SGDLS, YYNGEE. The CDR3 length is 15 residues. The CDR3 DNA follows: TGTGCCAGCAGCGACGCCCCGGGGAGGGGGGAGACCCAGTACTTC. Amino acids: CASSDAPGRGETQYF.

This chain uses TRBV7-9 with TRBJ1-5; D not certain. V lost 1 base to trimming and J lost 5 bases, with 6 bases between them. The germline CDR1 and CDR2 sequences are SEHNR and FQNEAQ (reference sequence). This CDR3 region has 13 residues. Written as DNA, the CDR3 is TGTGCCAGCAGCTTAGGTCCTTATCAGCCCCAGCATTTT. It is translated as CASSLGPYQPQHF. The variable domain in full, completed from reference TRBV7-9 and TRBJ1-5, reads DTGVSQNPRHKITKRGQNVTFRCDPISEHNRLYWYRQTLGQGPEFLTYFQNEAQLEKSRLLSDRFSAERPKGSFSTLEIQRTEQGDSAMYLCASSLGPYQPQHFGDGTRLSIL.

The rearrangement joins TRBV29-1 to TRBJ2-3; weak D call: TRBD2 (6 bases). V lost 7 bases to trimming and J lost 2 bases, with 10 bases between them. The CDR3 covers 12 residues. The germline gives CDR1 SQVTM, CDR2 ANQGSEA. CDR3 residues: CSGGKITDTQYF. In DNA form, the CDR3 reads TGCAGCGGCGGGAAGATCACAGATACGCAGTATTTT.

V is TRBV12-3 or TRBV12-4 and J is TRBJ1-2; 7 positions agree with TRBD1. This CDR3 spans 12 amino acids. With V trimmed by 7 bases and J by 3 bases, 2 bases remained unmatched. CDR3 nucleotides: TGTGCCAGCACCACAGGGGACTATGGCTACACCTTC. Its protein is CASTTGDYGYTF.

This sequence joins TRBV5-1 and TRBJ1-1; 8 bases are shared with TRBD1. Losses at the gene ends were 0 bases for V and 3 bases for J; bases not matched to a gene: 1. There are 14 residues in the CDR3. Per the germline V gene, CDR1 is SGHRS and CDR2 is YFSETQ. CDR3 sequence: CASSLGQGHTEAFF. The CDR3 DNA follows: TGCGCCAGCAGCTTGGGACAGGGGCACACTGAAGCTTTCTTT.